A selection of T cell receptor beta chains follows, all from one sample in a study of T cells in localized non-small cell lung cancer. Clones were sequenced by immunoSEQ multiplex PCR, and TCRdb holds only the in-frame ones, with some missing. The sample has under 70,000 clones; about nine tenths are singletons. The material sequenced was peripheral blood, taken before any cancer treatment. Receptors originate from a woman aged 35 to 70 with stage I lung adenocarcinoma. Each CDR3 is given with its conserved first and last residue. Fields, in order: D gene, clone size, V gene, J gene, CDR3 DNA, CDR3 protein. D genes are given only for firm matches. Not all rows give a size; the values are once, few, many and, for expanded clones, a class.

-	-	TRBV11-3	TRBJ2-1	TGTGCCAGCAGCTTTTCGGGGAATATACACAATGAGCAGTTCTTC	CASSFSGNIHNEQFF
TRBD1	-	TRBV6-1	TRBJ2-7	TGTGCCAGCATCGGACAGGGAATCGGCTACGAGCAGTACTTC	CASIGQGIGYEQYF
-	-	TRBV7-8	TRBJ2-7	TGTGCCAGCAGCTTAAGCATTACCTCCTACGAGCAGTACTTC	CASSLSITSYEQYF
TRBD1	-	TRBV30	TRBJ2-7	TGTGCCTGGGGACAGGTCCGATCCTACGAGCAGTACTTC	CAWGQVRSYEQYF
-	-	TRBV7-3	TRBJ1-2	TGTGCCAGCAGGCCGGGGGGCGCTTTTAACTATGGCTACACCTTC	CASRPGGAFNYGYTF
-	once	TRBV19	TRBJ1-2	TGTGCCAGTAGTATCCCCGGGGAGAATGGCTACACCTTC	CASSIPGENGYTF
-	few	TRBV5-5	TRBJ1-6	TGTGCCAGCAGTCTAGGGAGCTCCTATAATTCACCCCTCCACTTT	CASSLGSSYNSPLHF
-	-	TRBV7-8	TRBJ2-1	TGTGCCAGCAGCCCTGGGGGTCCCAATGAGCAGTTCTTC	CASSPGGPNEQFF
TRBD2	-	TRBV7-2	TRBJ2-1	TGTGCCAGCAGAATACTAGCGGGGGCCAAGAATGAGCAGTTCTTC	CASRILAGAKNEQFF
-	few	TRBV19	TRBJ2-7	TGTGCCAGTAGTATAACATATACCTACGAGCAGTACTTC	CASSITYTYEQYF
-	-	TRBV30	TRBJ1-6	TGTGCCTGGACCTACAATTCCGGGGCCAGGGTCGTTTCACCCCTCCACTTT	CAWTYNSGARVVSPLHF
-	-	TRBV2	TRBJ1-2	TGTGCCAGCAGTGAAGGAGGAAAGAACTATGGCTACACCTTC	CASSEGGKNYGYTF
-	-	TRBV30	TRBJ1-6	TGTGCCTGGAGTGGCGGATCCGATTCACCCCTCCACTTT	CAWSGGSDSPLHF
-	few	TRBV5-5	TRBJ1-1	TGTGCCAGCAGCTCTAGGGGTGGCGTGAACACTGAAGCTTTCTTT	CASSSRGGVNTEAFF
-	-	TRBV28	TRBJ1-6	TGTGCCAGCAGTGAAGATTCACCCCTCCACTTT	CASSEDSPLHF
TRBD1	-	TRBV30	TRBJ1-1	TGTGCCTGGAGTGTATACAGGGGGGTGACTGAAGCTTTCTTT	CAWSVYRGVTEAFF
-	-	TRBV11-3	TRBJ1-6	TGTGCCAGCAGCTTAGACAGCCTTAATTCACCCCTCCACTTT	CASSLDSLNSPLHF
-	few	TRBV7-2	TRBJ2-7	TGTGCCAGCAGCTTAGGGAGCTTAGGGACCTACGAGCAGTACTTC	CASSLGSLGTYEQYF
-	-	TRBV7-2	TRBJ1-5	TGTGCCAGCAGCCCCCGCCTAGGTGGCGTGCCCCAGCATTTT	CASSPRLGGVPQHF
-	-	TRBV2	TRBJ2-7	TGTGCCAGCATAATCTCCTACGAGCAGTACTTC	CASIISYEQYF
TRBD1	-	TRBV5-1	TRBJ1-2	TGCGCCAGCAGCTTGGATCGGGCAGGGGGTGGCTACACCTTC	CASSLDRAGGGYTF
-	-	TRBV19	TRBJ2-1	TGTGCCAGTAAAGGATACTCATGGGGCAATGAGCAGTTCTTC	CASKGYSWGNEQFF
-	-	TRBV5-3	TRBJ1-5	TGTGCCAGAAGCCCCGCTCGGACCGTTTCCAATCAGCCCCAGCATTTT	CARSPARTVSNQPQHF
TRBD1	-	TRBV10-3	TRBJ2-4	TGTGCCATCAGGGGGGACAGGGGCCAGTACATTCAGTACTTC	CAIRGDRGQYIQYF
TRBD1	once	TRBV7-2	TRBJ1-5	TGTGCCAGCAGTCGCGAGCCGGACAGGGTTCAGCCCCAGCATTTT	CASSREPDRVQPQHF
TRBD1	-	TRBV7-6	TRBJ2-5	TGTGCCAGCAGCTTAACGACAGGGGACACAGGAGAGACCCAGTACTTC	CASSLTTGDTGETQYF
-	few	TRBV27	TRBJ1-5	TGTGCCAGCAGTTCCAACCGGGACACAAATCAGCCCCAGCATTTT	CASSSNRDTNQPQHF
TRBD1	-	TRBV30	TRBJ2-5	TGTGCCTGGAGTGTACGGCGGGTTTCGACAGGGGGCAGAGAGACCCAGTACTTC	CAWSVRRVSTGGRETQYF
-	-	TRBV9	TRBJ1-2	TGTGCCAGCAGCGTAGCTCTCCGGGGGCCCGGCTACACCTTC	CASSVALRGPGYTF
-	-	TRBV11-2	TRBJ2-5	TGTGCCAGCAGCTTAGCTATACTAACAGGGTCAAGAGAGACCCAGTACTTC	CASSLAILTGSRETQYF
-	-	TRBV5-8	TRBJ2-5	TGTGCCAGCAGCTTGGTAGTACGTGAGACCCAGTACTTC	CASSLVVRETQYF
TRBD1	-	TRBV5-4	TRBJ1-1	TGTGCCAGCAACCTAGGACAGGGGTCCCTTCACACTGAAGCTTTCTTT	CASNLGQGSLHTEAFF
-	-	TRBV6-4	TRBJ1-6	TGTGCCAGCAGTGAGGGACGGAGTAATTCACCCCTCCACTTT	CASSEGRSNSPLHF
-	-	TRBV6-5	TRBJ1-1	TGTGCCAGCAGTTACCAGGGAAACACTGAAGCTTTCTTT	CASSYQGNTEAFF
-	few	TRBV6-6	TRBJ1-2	TGTGCCAGCAGTTATGCAGGGAACGGCTACACCTTC	CASSYAGNGYTF
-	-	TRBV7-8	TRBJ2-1	TGTGCCAGCAGCTTATTGGGGTCGCGGGGCAATGAGCAGTTCTTC	CASSLLGSRGNEQFF
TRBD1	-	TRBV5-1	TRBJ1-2	TGCGCCAGCAGCACGGGACAGGGGGCCAGTGGGTATGGCTACACCTTC	CASSTGQGASGYGYTF
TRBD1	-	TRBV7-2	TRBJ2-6	TGTGCCAGCAGCTTAACCGGGACAGGGGCTGGGGCCAACGTCCTGACTTTC	CASSLTGTGAGANVLTF
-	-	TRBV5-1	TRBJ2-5	TGCGCCAGCAGCATTCAAGAGACCCAGTACTTC	CASSIQETQYF
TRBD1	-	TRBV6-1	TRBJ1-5	TGTGCCAGCAGAAATAGACAGGGACTCAATCAGCCCCAGCATTTT	CASRNRQGLNQPQHF
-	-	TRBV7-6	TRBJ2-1	TGTGCCAGCAGCTTAGGGTTCGCGGGAAATAGCGATGAGCAGTTCTTC	CASSLGFAGNSDEQFF
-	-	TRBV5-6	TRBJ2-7	TGTGCCAGCAGCCCTAATGCCTACGAGCAGTACTTC	CASSPNAYEQYF
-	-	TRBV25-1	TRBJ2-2	TGTGCCAGCAGCGTACAGGTGGGGGGCACCGGGGAGCTGTTTTTT	CASSVQVGGTGELFF
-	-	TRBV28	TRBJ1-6	TGTGCCAGCAGTTCGCACCTGGTTGCGGCCGACGTCGGTTCACCCCTCCACTTT	CASSSHLVAADVGSPLHF
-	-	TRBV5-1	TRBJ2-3	TGCGCCAGCAGCTTGGGGGCTACAGATACGCAGTATTTT	CASSLGATDTQYF
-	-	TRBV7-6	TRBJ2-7	TGTGCCAGCAGCTTACCAAAAGGGTTTGGGAACTCCTACGAGCAGTACTTC	CASSLPKGFGNSYEQYF
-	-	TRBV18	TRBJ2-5	TGTGCCAGCTCACCACAAGAGACCCAGTACTTC	CASSPQETQYF
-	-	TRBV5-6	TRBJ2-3	TGTGCCAGCAGCTTGGTCGGCACAGATACGCAGTATTTT	CASSLVGTDTQYF
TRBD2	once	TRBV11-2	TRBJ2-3	TGTGCCAGCAAGGGACTAGCGGGGGGCATAAGCACAGATACGCAGTATTTT	CASKGLAGGISTDTQYF
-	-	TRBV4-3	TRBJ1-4	TGCGCCAGCAGCCAAGATGTGCCAGGAACTAATGAAAAACTGTTTTTT	CASSQDVPGTNEKLFF
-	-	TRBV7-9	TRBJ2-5	TGTGCCAGCAGCTTACAGGGGCTAAGGGAGACCCAGTACTTC	CASSLQGLRETQYF